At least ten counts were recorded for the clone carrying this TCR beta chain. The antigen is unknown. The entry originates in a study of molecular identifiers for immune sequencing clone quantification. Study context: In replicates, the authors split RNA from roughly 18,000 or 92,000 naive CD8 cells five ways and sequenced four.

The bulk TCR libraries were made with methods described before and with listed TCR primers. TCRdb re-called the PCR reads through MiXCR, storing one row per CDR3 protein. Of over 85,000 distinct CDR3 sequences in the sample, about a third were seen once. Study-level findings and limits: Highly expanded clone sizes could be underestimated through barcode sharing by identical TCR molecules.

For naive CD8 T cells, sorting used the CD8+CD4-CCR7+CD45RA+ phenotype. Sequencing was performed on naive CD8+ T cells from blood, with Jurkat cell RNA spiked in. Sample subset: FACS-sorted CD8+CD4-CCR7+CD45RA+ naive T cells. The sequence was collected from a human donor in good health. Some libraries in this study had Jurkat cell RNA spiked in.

CDR3 region: CASRDRTNQPQHF. The CDR3 nucleotides are TGTGCCAGCAGGGACAGGACCAATCAGCCCCAGCATTTT. V gene TRBV6-2 or TRBV6-3 combines with J gene TRBJ1-5; the match to TRBD1 covers 7 bases. The length of the CDR3 is 13 residues. Trimming removed 6 bases from V and 3 bases from J; junction bases left unmatched: 2. Germline V CDR1 and CDR2: MNHEY, SVGEGT.